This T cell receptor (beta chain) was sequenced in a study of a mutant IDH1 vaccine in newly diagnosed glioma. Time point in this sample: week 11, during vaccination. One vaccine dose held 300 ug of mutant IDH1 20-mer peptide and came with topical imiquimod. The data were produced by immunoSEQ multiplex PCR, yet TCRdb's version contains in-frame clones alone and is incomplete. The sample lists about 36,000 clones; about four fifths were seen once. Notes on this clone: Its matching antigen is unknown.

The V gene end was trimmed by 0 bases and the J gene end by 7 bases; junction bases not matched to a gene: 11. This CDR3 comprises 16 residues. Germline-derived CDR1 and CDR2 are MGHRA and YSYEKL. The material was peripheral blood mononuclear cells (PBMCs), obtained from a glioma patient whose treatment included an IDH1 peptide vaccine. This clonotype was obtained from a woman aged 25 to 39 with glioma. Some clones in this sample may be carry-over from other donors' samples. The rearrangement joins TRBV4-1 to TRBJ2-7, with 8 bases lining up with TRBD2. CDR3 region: CASSQEGAGVSWEQYF. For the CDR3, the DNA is TGCGCCAGCAGCCAAGAGGGAGCGGGGGTCAGTTGGGAGCAGTACTTC.